This T cell receptor (beta chain) was identified in a study of T cell responses to AZD1222 COVID-19 vaccine. As concerns this clone: The antigen remains undetermined.

Produced via immunoSEQ multiplex PCR; TCRdb's table is partial and in-frame only. The repertoire holds about 120,000 clones, roughly 87% seen once, with just under 10% in the top ten. Whole-study findings and limits: Donors in the cohort were predominantly white British and more often female, and clonal diversity was possibly underestimated. Across the whole spike, CD4 TCRs peaked at regions 160-218 and 743-854.

This CDR3 is 14 amino acids long. With 4 bases removed from V and 4 bases from J, the gap between germline ends came to 13 bases. CDR1 is SNHLY, CDR2 FYNNEI, per germline. This receptor was taken from an adult in good health. Here the sequenced sample was peripheral blood, taken on day 0 of AZD1222 vaccination. This chain links TRBV2 with TRBJ1-1; the D gene is possibly TRBD1 (5 bases). CDR3 amino acids: CASSAEGIGTEAFF. The CDR3, as DNA: TGTGCCAGCAGTGCGGAGGGGATTGGCACTGAAGCTTTCTTT.